This T cell receptor (beta chain) was sequenced in a study of T cell changes during pregnancy in multiple sclerosis. Sequencing used immunoSEQ multiplex PCR; TCRdb keeps in-frame clones, though not all of them. This sample has 60,000 or so clones, with over 75% found just once. The junction had 5 bases not matched to a gene; V was cut back by 4 bases and J by 10 bases. Germline V lookup: CDR1 SGHVS, CDR2 FQNEAQ. The CDR3 has 13 residues. This sequence joins TRBV7-8 and TRBJ1-1; the match to TRBD1 covers 11 bases. The clonotype was recovered from a female donor with multiple sclerosis, enrolled in a pregnancy study. Specimen: peripheral blood, collected before pregnancy. CDR3 protein: CASSSDRGQVAFF. In DNA, the CDR3 is TGTGCCAGCAGCTCGGACAGGGGGCAAGTAGCTTTCTTT.